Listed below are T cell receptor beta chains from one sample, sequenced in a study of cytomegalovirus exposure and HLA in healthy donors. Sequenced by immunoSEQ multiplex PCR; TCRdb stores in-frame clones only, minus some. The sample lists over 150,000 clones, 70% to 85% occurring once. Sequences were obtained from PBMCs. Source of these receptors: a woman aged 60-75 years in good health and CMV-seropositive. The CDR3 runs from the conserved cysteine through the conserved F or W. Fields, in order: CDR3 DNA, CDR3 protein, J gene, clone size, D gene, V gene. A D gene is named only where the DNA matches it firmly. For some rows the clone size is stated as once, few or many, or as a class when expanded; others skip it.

TGTGCCAGCAGCCAACTACCGGGACTAGCGGGGGTTGAGACCCAGTACTTC,CASSQLPGLAGVETQYF,TRBJ2-5,-,TRBD2,TRBV7-3
TGTGCCAGCCAAATGGAGGGGGCCCAACCTCGTTTTTCGCAACTGTTTTTT,CASQMEGAQPRFSQLFF,TRBJ1-4,few,TRBD1,TRBV5-8
TGTGCCTGGAGTGCCTTCTCCTCCTACAATGAGCAGTTCTTC,CAWSAFSSYNEQFF,TRBJ2-1,-,-,TRBV30
TGTGCCAGCAGTACGTCCAGGGGCGGCAATCAGCCCCAGCATTTT,CASSTSRGGNQPQHF,TRBJ1-5,-,-,TRBV6-5
TGTGCCAGCAGTGGTGGACAGGACTACGAGCAGTACTTC,CASSGGQDYEQYF,TRBJ2-7,-,TRBD1,TRBV2
TGTGCCAGCAGTTTGACAGGGGGCAACCACTATGGCTACACCTTC,CASSLTGGNHYGYTF,TRBJ1-2,-,TRBD1,TRBV28
TGTGCCAGTGGGGAGGGGGGTAGGTACAATGAGCAGTTCTTC,CASGEGGRYNEQFF,TRBJ2-1,-,-,TRBV2
TGTGCCAGCAGCCGTCGAGGTAGCGGGAGTTACGCAGATACGCAGTATTTT,CASSRRGSGSYADTQYF,TRBJ2-3,-,TRBD2,TRBV7-2
TGCGCCAGCAGCTTGGATCCGGGACTAGCGGGCAGGCAGTACTTC,CASSLDPGLAGRQYF,TRBJ2-7,-,TRBD2,TRBV5-1
TGTGCCAGTAGGAATGGGGTAGCGGGGGAAAACATTCAGTACTTC,CASRNGVAGENIQYF,TRBJ2-4,once,TRBD2,TRBV19
TGTGCCAGCAGGGCTAGGACAGACGTTTATTCACCCCTCCACTTT,CASRARTDVYSPLHF,TRBJ1-6,-,-,TRBV7-9
TGCGCCAGCAGCCCTGAAGCGGGGGAGCAGTGCTTC,CASSPEAGEQCF,TRBJ2-7,-,TRBD2,TRBV5-1
TGTGCCAGCAGCGGAACTCGGGGGACTGGATCCTACAATGAGCAGTTCTTC,CASSGTRGTGSYNEQFF,TRBJ2-1,once,-,TRBV9
TGTGCCAGCAGTCCTCCTAGCGGGAGAACCGGGGAGCTGTTTTTT,CASSPPSGRTGELFF,TRBJ2-2,-,TRBD2,TRBV7-2
TGTGCCATCAGTTATGACAATTTAGAGACCCAGTACTTC,CAISYDNLETQYF,TRBJ2-5,few,-,TRBV10-3
TGTGCCTGGAGCCTGGACAAAACCTACGAGCAGTACTTC,CAWSLDKTYEQYF,TRBJ2-7,-,-,TRBV30
TGTGCCAGCAGCCAAGTTCGTGGCGCAGGGGAGAACACTGAAGCTTTCTTT,CASSQVRGAGENTEAFF,TRBJ1-1,few,-,TRBV4-2
TGCGCCAGCAGCTTGGCCGGGGGACCGTACGAGCAGTACTTC,CASSLAGGPYEQYF,TRBJ2-7,few,-,TRBV5-1
TGTGCCAGCAGCGTAGGGGAGGACAGGAGTCCTCTTGGCGTACCCCAGCATTTT,CASSVGEDRSPLGVPQHF,TRBJ1-5,-,TRBD1,TRBV7-6
TGTGCCTGGAGCGCCACAGGGTGGTCGACTGGAAACACCATATATTTT,CAWSATGWSTGNTIYF,TRBJ1-3,-,-,TRBV30
TGCGCCAGCAGCTTGGAAGACAGTGAGGCCCAGTACTTC,CASSLEDSEAQYF,TRBJ2-5,-,-,TRBV5-1
TGTGCCACCCTTAAAGCGGGAGGGCCAGGCAATGAGCAGTTCTTC,CATLKAGGPGNEQFF,TRBJ2-1,-,TRBD2,TRBV28
TGTGCCAGCAGTTTTGTGACGGGAGAAAAACTGTTTTTT,CASSFVTGEKLFF,TRBJ1-4,-,-,TRBV27
TGTGCCAGCAGCTTGAGACAGGGGTTGGGCACCGGGGAGCTGTTTTTT,CASSLRQGLGTGELFF,TRBJ2-2,-,TRBD1,TRBV5-6
TGCAGCGTTGAACGGGACACTGGAAACACCATATATTTT,CSVERDTGNTIYF,TRBJ1-3,-,-,TRBV29-1
TGTGCCAGCAGCTTACGACTAGCGGGGCTCAATGAGCAGTTCTTC,CASSLRLAGLNEQFF,TRBJ2-1,-,TRBD2,TRBV11-2
TGTGCCAGCAGCCCCCCAGCGGGAGAGACCCAGTACTTC,CASSPPAGETQYF,TRBJ2-5,-,-,TRBV2
TGTGCCAGCAGCTCGACAGGGGAGGGCTACACCTTC,CASSSTGEGYTF,TRBJ1-2,-,TRBD1,TRBV7-2
TGTGCCAGCAGTTACAGGGCAGGAGGGTATGGCTACACCTTC,CASSYRAGGYGYTF,TRBJ1-2,once,-,TRBV6-5
TGTGCCAGCAGCCAAAGGGGGGGCAATGAGCAGTTCTTC,CASSQRGGNEQFF,TRBJ2-1,-,-,TRBV7-2
TGTGCCAGCAGTGAGGGGGCGTACAATGAGCAGTTCTTC,CASSEGAYNEQFF,TRBJ2-1,-,-,TRBV6-4
TGCGCCAGCAGCTTAACTAGCGGGATCTACAATGAGCAGTTCTTC,CASSLTSGIYNEQFF,TRBJ2-1,-,TRBD2,TRBV5-1
TGTGCCAGCACCTGGGGCAGTCAAGAGACCCAGTACTTC,CASTWGSQETQYF,TRBJ2-5,-,-,TRBV28
TGTGCCACCAGCAGATTGGGGTCCGCTGCCGGCGGGACCAGCTACGAGCAGTACTTC,CATSRLGSAAGGTSYEQYF,TRBJ2-7,-,-,TRBV15
TGCGCCAGCAGCTTGGATACAGGGGGTACCTACAATGAGCAGTTCTTC,CASSLDTGGTYNEQFF,TRBJ2-1,-,TRBD1,TRBV5-1
TGTGCCAGCAGCCAAGATTGGCTAGCCAACAATGAGCAGTTCTTC,CASSQDWLANNEQFF,TRBJ2-1,-,-,TRBV4-2
TGTGCCAGCAGCTTGGCCGCCCAAGCCAACGGCCTGACTTTC,CASSLAAQANGLTF,TRBJ2-6,-,-,TRBV5-6
TGTGCCAGCAGCTTAACTCCTACCAACGCTGAAGCTTTCTTT,CASSLTPTNAEAFF,TRBJ1-1,-,-,TRBV7-6
TGTGCCAGCAGCCCGGACAGGGCTGAAAAACTGTTTTTT,CASSPDRAEKLFF,TRBJ1-4,-,TRBD1,TRBV5-4
TGTGCCAGCAGTGAAAATCGGGGGACGATTACCTACAATGAGCAGTTCTTC,CASSENRGTITYNEQFF,TRBJ2-1,once,-,TRBV6-1
TGTGCCAGCAGCTTAAGTAGACTAGCAAACACCTTTCTCGAGTACGAGCAGTACTTC,CASSLSRLANTFLEYEQYF,TRBJ2-7,-,TRBD2,TRBV7-8
TGCGCCAGCAGAATGGCTCACGGGGTCACAGATACGCAGTATTTT,CASRMAHGVTDTQYF,TRBJ2-3,-,-,TRBV4-3
TGTGCCAGCAGTTTGTTCGGAGGGCGGGGTGATACGCAGTATTTT,CASSLFGGRGDTQYF,TRBJ2-3,once,-,TRBV28
TGTGCCAGCAGCTTAGGTAGCTGGACAGGGGGCCAAGAGACCCAGTACTTC,CASSLGSWTGGQETQYF,TRBJ2-5,-,TRBD1,TRBV11-2
TGTGCCAGCAGTTTAGTAGCGGGCTACGAGCAGTACTTC,CASSLVAGYEQYF,TRBJ2-7,-,TRBD2,TRBV6-4
TGTGCCAGCAGCCCGCAGGGGAACACTGAAGCTTTCTTT,CASSPQGNTEAFF,TRBJ1-1,-,-,TRBV7-2
TGTGCCAGCAGCGTGAGACTAGCGGGGTACAATGAGCAGTTCTTC,CASSVRLAGYNEQFF,TRBJ2-1,-,TRBD2,TRBV9